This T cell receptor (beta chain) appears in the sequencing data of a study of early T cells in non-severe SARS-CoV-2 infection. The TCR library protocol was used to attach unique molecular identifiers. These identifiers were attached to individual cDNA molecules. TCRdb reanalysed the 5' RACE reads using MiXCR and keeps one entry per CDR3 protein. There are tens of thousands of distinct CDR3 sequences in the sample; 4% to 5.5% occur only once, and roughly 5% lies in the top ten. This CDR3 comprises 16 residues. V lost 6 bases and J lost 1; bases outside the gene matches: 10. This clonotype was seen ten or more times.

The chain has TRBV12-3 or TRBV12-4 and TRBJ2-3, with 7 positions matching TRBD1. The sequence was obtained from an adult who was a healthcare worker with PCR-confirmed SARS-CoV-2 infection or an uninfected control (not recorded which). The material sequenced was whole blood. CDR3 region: CASRRGDRARTDTQYF. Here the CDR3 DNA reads TGTGCCAGCAGAAGAGGAGACAGGGCCCGCACAGATACGCAGTATTTT.